This TCR beta chain is from a study of OX40 agonist ivuxolimab in advanced cancers. Exclusion applied to patients with autoimmune disease history or systemic immunosuppression. Profiling relied on immunoSEQ multiplex PCR, and the TCRdb table lists in-frame clones only, not all of them. The sample lists about 82,000 clones; under 95% were seen once. CDR3 size: 16 residues. With V trimmed by 0 bases and J by 4 bases, 10 bases remained unmatched. Germline CDR1 is SGHRS and CDR2 is YFSETQ. Sequenced here: CD4+ or CD8+ T cells sorted from blood, sampled in a trial of the OX40 agonist ivuxolimab. The chain has TRBV5-1 and TRBJ2-7, with TRBD1 identical over 7 bases. This receptor was obtained from an adult with an advanced solid tumor such as melanoma, head and neck, liver or kidney cancer. The CDR3 DNA follows: TGCGCCAGCAGCTTGGGGGGCCTACAGGGGCAGTACGAGCAGTACTTC. Translation: CASSLGGLQGQYEQYF. The entire variable domain, with the rest obtained from reference TRBV5-1 and TRBJ2-7, is as follows: KAGVTQTPRYLIKTRGQQVTLSCSPISGHRSVSWYQQTPGQGLQFLFEYFSETQRNKGNFPGRFSGRQFSNSRSEMNVSTLELGDSALYLCASSLGGLQGQYEQYFGPGTRLTVT.